These 13 T cell receptor beta chains originate from one sample sequenced in a study of blood T cell repertoires in COVID-19. Data came from immunoSEQ multiplex PCR; TCRdb stores just in-frame clones and leaves some out. Of about 190,000 clones listed, less than 85% are singletons. Input material: PBMCs or T cells enriched from blood (not recorded which). The origin of the receptors is a woman in her twenties or thirties who had recovered from COVID-19.

The V and J genes are TRBV4-1 and TRBJ2-7, with TRBD1 matching over 8 bases. CDR1 and CDR2 (germline): MGHRA, YSYEKL. This CDR3 region has 15 residues. The trim removed 3 bases at V and 2 bases at J, leaving 6 bases unmatched. The CDR3 DNA reads TGCGCCAGCAGCCAGGACAGGGTTTCTACCTACGAGCAGTACTTC. It codes for CASSQDRVSTYEQYF.

The CDR3: CASSSTGLSNQPQHF. CDR3 sequence (DNA): TGTGCCAGCAGTTCGACAGGGCTCAGCAATCAGCCCCAGCATTTT. V and J are TRBV2 and TRBJ1-5; TRBD1 aligns across 7 bases. The CDR3 is 15 amino acids. Germline loops: CDR1 SNHLY, CDR2 FYNNEI. With 5 bases clipped from V and 1 base from J, the junction kept 5 bases outside the gene matches.

Here the CDR3 DNA reads TGTGCCAGCAGCATCTCCGGGGGGCCCCAAGAGACCCAGTACTTC. Its protein is CASSISGGPQETQYF. The rearrangement links TRBV7-9 to TRBJ2-5; D might be TRBD2 (7 bases). Trimming stripped 5 bases from V and 1 base from J, with 14 bases between. Germline CDR1 reads SEHNR; CDR2 reads FQNEAQ (reference sequence). CDR3 length: 15 residues.

V usage is TRBV6-5 and J usage is TRBJ1-1, with TRBD1 identical over 11 bases. The CDR3 is 15 amino acids. V lost 6 bases and J lost 3; bases outside the gene matches: 6. Germline-derived CDR1 and CDR2 are MNHEY and SVGAGI. The CDR3 sequence: CASSGQGAGDTEAFF. The DNA of the CDR3 is TGTGCCAGCAGCGGACAGGGGGCTGGGGACACTGAAGCTTTCTTT.

The chain recombines TRBV18 with TRBJ1-6; 11 nucleotides line up with TRBD1. This CDR3 spans 15 amino acids. The J segment lost 8 bases and the V segment lost 4 bases, leaving 4 bases of the junction unmatched. Germline V gene data show CDR1 as KGHSH and CDR2 as LQKENI. The CDR3 region is CASSRGTGGYSPLHF. In DNA, the CDR3 is TGTGCCAGCTCACGAGGGACAGGGGGGTATTCACCCCTCCACTTT.

As to this clone: Other DNA variants within this sample encode the same CDR3. The J gene is TRBJ2-2, the V gene TRBV2; D remains unclear. The CDR3 spans 14 residues. The germline gives CDR1 SNHLY, CDR2 FYNNEI. V lost 2 bases, J lost 1 base, and 5 bases lay in between. CDR3 amino acids: CASSETRNTGELFF. The CDR3 bases are TGTGCCAGCAGTGAAACCAGGAACACCGGGGAGCTGTTTTTT.

V is TRBV5-1 and J is TRBJ2-2, with no clear D. Germline V lookup: CDR1 SGHRS, CDR2 YFSETQ. V was cut by 0 bases and J by 5 bases, with 14 bases left in between. The CDR3 contains 16 residues. CDR3 sequence (DNA): TGCGCCAGCAGCTTGGGACTGCCCCCTCGGACCGGGGAGCTGTTTTTT. This sequence encodes CASSLGLPPRTGELFF. The full variable domain, completed using reference TRBV5-1 and TRBJ2-2, is KAGVTQTPRYLIKTRGQQVTLSCSPISGHRSVSWYQQTPGQGLQFLFEYFSETQRNKGNFPGRFSGRQFSNSRSEMNVSTLELGDSALYLCASSLGLPPRTGELFFGEGSRLTVL.

The rearrangement uses TRBV27 and TRBJ2-5, with TRBD2 matching over 14 bases. CDR1 is MNHEY, CDR2 SMNVEV, per germline (reference sequence). The V segment lost 5 bases and the J segment 2 bases; nucleotides outside the gene matches: 7. There are 17 residues in the CDR3. CDR3 protein: CASSGGTSGGEQETQYF. In DNA, the CDR3 is TGTGCCAGCAGTGGGGGGACTAGCGGGGGAGAGCAAGAGACCCAGTACTTC.

V gene TRBV5-5 combines with J gene TRBJ1-4; D possibly corresponds to TRBD1 (6 bases). The length of the CDR3 is 16 residues. The germline V gene encodes CDR1 SGHKS and CDR2 YYEKEE (reference sequence). V was shortened by 4 bases and J by 5 bases, with 18 bases between the two germline ends. This CDR3 reads CASSPVAGQGNEKLFF. The CDR3 DNA follows: TGTGCCAGCAGCCCGGTAGCTGGTCAGGGGAATGAAAAACTGTTTTTT.

This clone occurred many times. The CDR3 DNA sequence: TGTGCCCGCGGGAACAGGAACACTGAAGCTTTCTTT. This encodes CARGNRNTEAFF. This chain joins TRBV30 and TRBJ1-1; D is undetermined. The CDR3 consists of 12 residues. Trimming took 8 bases from V and 1 from J, leaving 11 bases between them. Germline V gene sequence: CDR1 GTSNPN, CDR2 SVGIG (reference sequence).

In regard to this clone: This same CDR3 is encoded by further DNA sequences in the sample. The J gene is TRBJ1-1, the V gene TRBV10-3, with TRBD1 as a possible D gene (5 bases). Germline V lookup: CDR1 ENHRY, CDR2 SYGVKD. The CDR3 sequence is 12 residues long. Trimming took off 6 bases at V and 4 bases at J, with 9 bases between the two ends. The DNA of the CDR3 is TGTGCCATCAGGCAGGGAAGCACTGAAGCTTTCTTT. It encodes CAIRQGSTEAFF.

The chain links TRBV3-1 (or the pseudogene TRBV3-2) to TRBJ2-2; 7 nucleotides match TRBD1. V lost 5 bases to trimming and J lost 4 bases; unmatched junction nucleotides: 4. The CDR3 sequence is 14 residues long. Germline CDR1 LGHDT, CDR2 YNNKEL (reference sequence). CDR3: CASSGTDITGELFF. The CDR3 nucleotides are TGTGCCAGCAGCGGGACAGACATCACCGGGGAGCTGTTTTTT.

This chain connects TRBV6-5 to TRBJ1-5; TRBD1 matches at 9 bases. The CDR3 is made up of 15 amino acids. The trim removed 6 bases at V and 1 base at J, leaving 4 bases unmatched. In germline, CDR1 is MNHEY, CDR2 SVGAGI. Written as DNA, the CDR3 is TGTGCCAGCAGGGGACAGGGTACAAGCAATCAGCCCCAGCATTTT. Protein sequence: CASRGQGTSNQPQHF.